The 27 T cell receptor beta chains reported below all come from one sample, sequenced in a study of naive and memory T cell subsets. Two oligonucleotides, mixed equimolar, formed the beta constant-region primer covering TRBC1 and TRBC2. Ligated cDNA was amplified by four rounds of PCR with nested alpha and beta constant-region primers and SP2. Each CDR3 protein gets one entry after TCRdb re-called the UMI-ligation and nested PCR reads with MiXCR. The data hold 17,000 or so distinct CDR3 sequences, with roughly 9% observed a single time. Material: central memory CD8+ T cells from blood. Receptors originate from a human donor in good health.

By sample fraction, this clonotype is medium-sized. Here the CDR3 reads CASSQSDGTGTDTQYF. DNA for the CDR3: TGCGCCAGCAGTCAATCGGATGGGACAGGCACAGATACGCAGTATTTT. This chain connects TRBV23-1 to TRBJ2-3; 7 nucleotides match TRBD1. TRBV23-1 is classed as an ORF, of uncertain function. The CDR3 covers 16 residues. V was clipped by 0 bases and J by 1 base; unmatched bases: 4.

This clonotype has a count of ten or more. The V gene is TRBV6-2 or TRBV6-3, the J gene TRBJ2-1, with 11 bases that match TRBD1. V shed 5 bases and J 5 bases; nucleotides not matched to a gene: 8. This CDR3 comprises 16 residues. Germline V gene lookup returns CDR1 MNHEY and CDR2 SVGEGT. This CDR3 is CASSVPPGQGDNEQFF. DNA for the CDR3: TGTGCCAGCAGTGTTCCACCGGGACAGGGGGACAATGAGCAGTTCTTC.

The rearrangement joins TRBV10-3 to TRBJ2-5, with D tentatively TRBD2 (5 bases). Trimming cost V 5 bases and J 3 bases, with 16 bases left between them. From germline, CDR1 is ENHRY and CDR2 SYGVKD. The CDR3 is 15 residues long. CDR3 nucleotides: TGTGCCATCAGTAACGGGATCCTGGAGGAAGAGACCCAGTACTTC. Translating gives CAISNGILEEETQYF.

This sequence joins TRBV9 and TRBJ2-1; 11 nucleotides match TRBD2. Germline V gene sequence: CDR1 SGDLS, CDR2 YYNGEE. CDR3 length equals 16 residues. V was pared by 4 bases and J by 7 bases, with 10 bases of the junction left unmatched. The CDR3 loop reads CASSPSGGLAENEQFF. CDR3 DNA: TGTGCCAGCAGCCCCTCGGGGGGACTAGCGGAGAATGAGCAGTTCTTC.

Written as DNA, the CDR3 is TGTGCCAGCAGCCTACAGGGTCTCAATCAGCCCCAGCATTTT. Amino acid sequence: CASSLQGLNQPQHF. V is TRBV12-3 or TRBV12-4 and J is TRBJ1-5, with D possibly being TRBD1 (6 bases). V was pared by 6 bases and J by 3 bases, with 12 bases between. The CDR3 is 14 residues long.

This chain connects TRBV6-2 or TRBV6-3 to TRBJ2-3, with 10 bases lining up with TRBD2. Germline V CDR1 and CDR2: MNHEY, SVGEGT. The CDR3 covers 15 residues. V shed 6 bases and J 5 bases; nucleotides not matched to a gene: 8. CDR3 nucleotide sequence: TGTGCCAGCAGCTCCGGGACTAGCGAGGTAGATACGCAGTATTTT. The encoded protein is CASSSGTSEVDTQYF.

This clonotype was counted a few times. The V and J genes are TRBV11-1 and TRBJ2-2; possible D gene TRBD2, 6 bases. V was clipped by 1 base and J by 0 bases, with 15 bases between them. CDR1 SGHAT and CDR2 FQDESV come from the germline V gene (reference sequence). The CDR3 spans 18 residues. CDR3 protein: CASSLEQGWGANTGELFF. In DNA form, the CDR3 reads TGTGCCAGCAGCTTAGAGCAGGGTTGGGGGGCGAACACCGGGGAGCTGTTTTTT.

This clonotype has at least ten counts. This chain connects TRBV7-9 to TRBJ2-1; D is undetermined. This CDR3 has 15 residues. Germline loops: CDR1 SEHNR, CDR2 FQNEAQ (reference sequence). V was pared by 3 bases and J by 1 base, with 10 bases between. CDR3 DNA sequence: TGTGCCAGCAGCTTCGTTGAGGATTCCTACAATGAGCAGTTCTTC. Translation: CASSFVEDSYNEQFF.

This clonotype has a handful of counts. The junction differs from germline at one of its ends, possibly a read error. DNA for the CDR3: TGTGCCAGCAGCGTAGCACAGCCTTCCGCCACTGAAGCTTTCTTT. Its translation is CASSVAQPSATEAFF. The chain employs TRBV7-9 and TRBJ1-1; no clear D gene. Germline CDR1 and CDR2: SEHNR and FQNEAQ (reference sequence). This CDR3 is 15 amino acids long.

CDR3: CASSAGSPLHF. The CDR3 nucleotides read TGTGCCAGCTCGGCGGGATCACCCCTCCACTTT. The chain employs TRBV7-9 and TRBJ1-6; unclear D gene. V lost 8 bases and J 10 bases, leaving 9 bases between the germline ends. The CDR3 loop spans 11 amino acids. The germline V gene encodes CDR1 SEHNR and CDR2 FQNEAQ (reference sequence).

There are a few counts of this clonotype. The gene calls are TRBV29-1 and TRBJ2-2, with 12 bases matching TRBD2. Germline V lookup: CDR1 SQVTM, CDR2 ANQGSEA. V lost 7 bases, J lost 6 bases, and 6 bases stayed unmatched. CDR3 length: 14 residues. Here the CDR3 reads CSARLAGESGELFF. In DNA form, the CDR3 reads TGCAGCGCACGACTAGCGGGAGAATCCGGGGAGCTGTTTTTT.

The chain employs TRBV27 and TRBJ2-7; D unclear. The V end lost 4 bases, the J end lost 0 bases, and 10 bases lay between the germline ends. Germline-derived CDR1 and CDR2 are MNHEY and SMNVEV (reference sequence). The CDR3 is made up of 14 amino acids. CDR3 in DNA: TGTGCCAGCAGTTCGATCGGGCTCTCCTACGAGCAGTACTTC. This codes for CASSSIGLSYEQYF.

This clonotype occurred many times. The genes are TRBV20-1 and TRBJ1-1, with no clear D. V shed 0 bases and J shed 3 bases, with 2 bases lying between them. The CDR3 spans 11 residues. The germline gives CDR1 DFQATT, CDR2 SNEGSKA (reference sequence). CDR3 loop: CSAREYTEAFF. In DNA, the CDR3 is TGCAGTGCTAGAGAATACACTGAAGCTTTCTTT.

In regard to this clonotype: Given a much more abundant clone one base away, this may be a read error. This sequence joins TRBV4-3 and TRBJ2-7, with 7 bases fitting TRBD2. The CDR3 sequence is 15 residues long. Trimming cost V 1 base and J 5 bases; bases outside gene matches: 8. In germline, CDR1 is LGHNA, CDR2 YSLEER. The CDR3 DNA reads TGCGCCAGCAGCCAAGCGGGCGGGAGTTTCGACGAGCAGTACTTC. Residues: CASSQAGGSFDEQYF.

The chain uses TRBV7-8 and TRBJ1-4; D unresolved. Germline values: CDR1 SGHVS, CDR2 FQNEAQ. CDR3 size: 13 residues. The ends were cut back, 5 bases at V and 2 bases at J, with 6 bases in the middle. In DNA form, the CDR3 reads TGTGCCAGCAGCCCTAAGACTAATGAAAAACTGTTTTTT. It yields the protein CASSPKTNEKLFF.

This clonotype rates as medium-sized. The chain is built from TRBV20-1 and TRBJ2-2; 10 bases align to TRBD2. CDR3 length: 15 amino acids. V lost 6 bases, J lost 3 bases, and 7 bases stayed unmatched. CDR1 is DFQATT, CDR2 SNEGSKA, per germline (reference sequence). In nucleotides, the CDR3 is TGCAGTGCCAAATTAGCGGGGGGCGACACCGGGGAGCTGTTTTTT. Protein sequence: CSAKLAGGDTGELFF.

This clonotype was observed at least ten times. CDR3 bases: TGTGCCAGCAGCACCCTTCTACGTGAAGCTTTCTTT. Translation: CASSTLLREAFF. The V and J genes are TRBV12-3 or TRBV12-4 and TRBJ1-1; D call uncertain. The CDR3 is made up of 12 amino acids. Trimming removed 6 bases at V and 7 bases at J, with 12 bases between.

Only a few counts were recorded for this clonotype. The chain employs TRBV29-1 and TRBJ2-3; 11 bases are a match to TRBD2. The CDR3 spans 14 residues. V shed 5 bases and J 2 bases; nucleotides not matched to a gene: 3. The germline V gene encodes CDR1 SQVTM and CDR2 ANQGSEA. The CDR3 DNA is TGCAGCGTTACTAGCGGGAGCCTCACAGATACGCAGTATTTT. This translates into CSVTSGSLTDTQYF.

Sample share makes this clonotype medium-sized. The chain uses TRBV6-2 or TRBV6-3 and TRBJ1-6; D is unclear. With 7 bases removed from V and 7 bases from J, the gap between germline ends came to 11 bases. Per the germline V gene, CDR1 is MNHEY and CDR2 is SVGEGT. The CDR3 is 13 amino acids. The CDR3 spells CASMDEPNSPLHF. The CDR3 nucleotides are TGTGCCAGCATGGACGAGCCGAATTCACCCCTCCACTTT.

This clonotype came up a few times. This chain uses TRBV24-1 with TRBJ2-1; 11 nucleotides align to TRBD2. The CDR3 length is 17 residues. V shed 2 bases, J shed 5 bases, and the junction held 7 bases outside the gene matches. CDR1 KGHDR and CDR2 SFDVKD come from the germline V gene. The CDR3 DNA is TGTGCCACCAGTGATTACCCTAGCGGGGGGCCCCACAATGAGCAGTTCTTC. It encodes CATSDYPSGGPHNEQFF.

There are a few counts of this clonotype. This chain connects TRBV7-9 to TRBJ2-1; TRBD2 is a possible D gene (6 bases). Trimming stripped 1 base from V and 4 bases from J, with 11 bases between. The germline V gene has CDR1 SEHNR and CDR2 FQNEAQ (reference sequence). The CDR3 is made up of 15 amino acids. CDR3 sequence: CASSLVRGRYNEQFF. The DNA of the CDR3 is TGTGCCAGCAGCTTAGTCCGGGGGAGGTACAATGAGCAGTTCTTC. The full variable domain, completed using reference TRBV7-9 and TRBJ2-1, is DTGVSQNPRHKITKRGQNVTFRCDPISEHNRLYWYRQTLGQGPEFLTYFQNEAQLEKSRLLSDRFSAERPKGSFSTLEIQRTEQGDSAMYLCASSLVRGRYNEQFFGPGTRLTVL.

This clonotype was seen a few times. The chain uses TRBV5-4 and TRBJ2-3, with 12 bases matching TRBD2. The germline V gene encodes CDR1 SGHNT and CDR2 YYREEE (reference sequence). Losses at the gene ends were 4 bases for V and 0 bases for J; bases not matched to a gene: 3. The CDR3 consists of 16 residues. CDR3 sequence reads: CASSPGTSGSTDTQYF. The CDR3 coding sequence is TGTGCCAGCAGCCCAGGGACTAGCGGGAGCACAGATACGCAGTATTTT.

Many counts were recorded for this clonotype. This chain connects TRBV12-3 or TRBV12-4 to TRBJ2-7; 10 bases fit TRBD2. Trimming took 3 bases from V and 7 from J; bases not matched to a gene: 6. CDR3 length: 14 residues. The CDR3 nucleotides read TGTGCCAGCAGTTTCCTAGCGGGAGTGGGGGAGCAGTACTTC. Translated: CASSFLAGVGEQYF.

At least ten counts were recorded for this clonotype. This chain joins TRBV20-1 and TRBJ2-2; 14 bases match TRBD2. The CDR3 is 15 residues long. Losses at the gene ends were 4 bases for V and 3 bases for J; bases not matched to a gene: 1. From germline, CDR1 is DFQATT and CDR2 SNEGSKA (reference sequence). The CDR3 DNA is TGCAGTGCTAAGGGACTAGCGGGGGACACCGGGGAGCTGTTTTTT. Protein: CSAKGLAGDTGELFF.

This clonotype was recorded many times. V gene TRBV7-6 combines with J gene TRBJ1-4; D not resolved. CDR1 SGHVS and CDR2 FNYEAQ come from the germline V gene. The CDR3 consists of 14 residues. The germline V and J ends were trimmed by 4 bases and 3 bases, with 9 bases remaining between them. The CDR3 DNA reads TGTGCCAGCAGCTCCAAGACGGCTAATGAAAAACTGTTTTTT. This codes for CASSSKTANEKLFF.

The CDR3 DNA sequence: TGCAGTGCTAGAGTCCAGACGGAACCCTACGAGCAGTACTTC. Amino acids: CSARVQTEPYEQYF. The chain is built from TRBV20-1 and TRBJ2-7; no reliable D call. The CDR3 has 14 residues. Germline V gene data show CDR1 as DFQATT and CDR2 as SNEGSKA (reference sequence). V was pared by 1 base and J by 2 bases, with 12 bases between.

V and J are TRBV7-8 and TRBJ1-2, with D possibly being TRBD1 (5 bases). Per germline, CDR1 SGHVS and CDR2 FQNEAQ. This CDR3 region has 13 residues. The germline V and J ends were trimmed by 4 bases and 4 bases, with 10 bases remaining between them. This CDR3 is CASSYRDFYGYTF. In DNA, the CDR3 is TGTGCCAGCAGCTACCGGGACTTCTATGGCTACACCTTC. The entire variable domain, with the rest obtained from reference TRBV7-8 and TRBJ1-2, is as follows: GAGVSQSPRYKVAKRGQDVALRCDPISGHVSLFWYQQALGQGPEFLTYFQNEAQLDKSGLPSDRFFAERPEGSVSTLKIQRTQQEDSAVYLCASSYRDFYGYTFGSGTRLTVV.